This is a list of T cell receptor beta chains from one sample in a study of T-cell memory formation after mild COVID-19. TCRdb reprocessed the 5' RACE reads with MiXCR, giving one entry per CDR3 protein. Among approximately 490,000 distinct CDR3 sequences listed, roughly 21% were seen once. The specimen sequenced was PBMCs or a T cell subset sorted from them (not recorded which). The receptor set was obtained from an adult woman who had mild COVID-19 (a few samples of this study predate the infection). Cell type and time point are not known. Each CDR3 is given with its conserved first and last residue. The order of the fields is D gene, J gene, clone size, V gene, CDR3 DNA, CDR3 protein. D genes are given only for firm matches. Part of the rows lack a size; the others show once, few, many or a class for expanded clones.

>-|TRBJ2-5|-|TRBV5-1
TGCGCCAGCAGCTTGAGGACAGCTATGAACGAGGGGACCCAGTACTTC
CASSLRTAMNEGTQYF
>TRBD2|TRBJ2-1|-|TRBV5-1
TGCGCCAGCAGCCGCCAGACTAGCGGGACTTACAATGAGCAGTTCTTC
CASSRQTSGTYNEQFF
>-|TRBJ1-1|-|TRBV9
TGTGCCAGCAGCGGAGACTCAGGGGACGGCACTGAAGCTTTCTTT
CASSGDSGDGTEAFF
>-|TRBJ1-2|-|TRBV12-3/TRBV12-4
TGTGCCAGCAGGTCCCGGGTAAGGGGCTACACCTTC
CASRSRVRGYTF
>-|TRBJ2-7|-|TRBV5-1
TGCGCCAGCAGCTTGACGGGACACGCTTACTCCTACGAGCAGTACTTC
CASSLTGHAYSYEQYF
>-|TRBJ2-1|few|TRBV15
TGTGCCACCAGCAGAGACCGTCCTGGGACGTCAGATGAGCAGTTCTTC
CATSRDRPGTSDEQFF
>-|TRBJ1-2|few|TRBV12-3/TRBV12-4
TGTGCCATCCGAACCGGGCGGAACTATGGCTACACCTTC
CAIRTGRNYGYTF
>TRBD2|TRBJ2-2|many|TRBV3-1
TGTGCCAGCAGCCCTGGACTAGCGGGGTACACCGGGGAGCTGTTTTTT
CASSPGLAGYTGELFF
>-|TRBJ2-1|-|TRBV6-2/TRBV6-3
TGTGCCAGCATTGGGAGCTCCTACAATGAGCAGTTCTTC
CASIGSSYNEQFF
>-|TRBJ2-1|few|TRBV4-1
TGCGCCAGCAGCCAAGTCATCGCCTATGAGCAGTTCTTC
CASSQVIAYEQFF
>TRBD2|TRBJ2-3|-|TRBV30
TGTGCCTGGAGTGTCAATAGCGGGAGGGCCCCTACGCAGTATTTT
CAWSVNSGRAPTQYF
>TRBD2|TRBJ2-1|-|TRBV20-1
TGCAGTGCTAGTCCTAGCGGGAGGGCCGGGGCCAATGAGCAGTTCTTC
CSASPSGRAGANEQFF
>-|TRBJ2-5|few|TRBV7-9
TGTGCCAGCAGCGCCAAAGGGGAGAGAGAGACCCAGTACTTC
CASSAKGERETQYF
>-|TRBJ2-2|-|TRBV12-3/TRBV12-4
TGTGCCAGCGGACCCACCGGGCACACCGGGGAGCTGTTTTTT
CASGPTGHTGELFF
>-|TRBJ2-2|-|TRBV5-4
TGTGCCATGGGCCCCGGGGAGCTGTTTTTT
CAMGPGELFF
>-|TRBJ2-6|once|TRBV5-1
TGCGCCAGCAGCTTGTCCGTTCCGGGGACTGGGGCCAACGTCCTGACTTTC
CASSLSVPGTGANVLTF
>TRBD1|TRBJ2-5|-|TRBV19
TGTGCCAGTAGGGACAGGGGGTCAGAGACCCAGTACTTC
CASRDRGSETQYF
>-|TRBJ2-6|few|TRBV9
TGTGCCAGCAGCGTATCTGGTGGTGGGGCCAACGTCCTGACTTTC
CASSVSGGGANVLTF
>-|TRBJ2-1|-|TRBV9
TGTGCCAGCAGCGTAGACGGACAGAAACCCTACAATGAGCAGTTCTTC
CASSVDGQKPYNEQFF
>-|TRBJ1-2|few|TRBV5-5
TGTGCCAGCAGCTTGGACAGGGAGAGCTATGGCTACACCTTC
CASSLDRESYGYTF
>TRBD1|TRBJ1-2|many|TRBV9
TGTGCCAGCAGCGCCGGGACAGCTTATGGCTACACCTTC
CASSAGTAYGYTF
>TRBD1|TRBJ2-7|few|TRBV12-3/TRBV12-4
TGTGCCAGCACCACCGGGGACAGGGGAAACTACGAGCAGTACTTC
CASTTGDRGNYEQYF